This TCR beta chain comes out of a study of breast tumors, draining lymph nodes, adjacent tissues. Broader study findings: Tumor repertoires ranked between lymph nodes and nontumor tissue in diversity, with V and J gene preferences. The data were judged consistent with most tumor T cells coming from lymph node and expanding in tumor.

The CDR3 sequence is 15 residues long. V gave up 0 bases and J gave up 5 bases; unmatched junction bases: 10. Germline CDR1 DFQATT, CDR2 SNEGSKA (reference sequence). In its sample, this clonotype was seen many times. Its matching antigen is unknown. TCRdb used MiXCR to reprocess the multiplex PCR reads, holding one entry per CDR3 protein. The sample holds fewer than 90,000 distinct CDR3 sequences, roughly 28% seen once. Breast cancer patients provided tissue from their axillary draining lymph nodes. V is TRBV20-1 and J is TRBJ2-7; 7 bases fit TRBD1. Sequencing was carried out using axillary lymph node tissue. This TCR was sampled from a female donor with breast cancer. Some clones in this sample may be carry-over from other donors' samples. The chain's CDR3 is CSARDVNRGKDEQYF. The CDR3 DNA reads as TGCAGTGCTAGAGATGTAAACAGGGGAAAGGACGAGCAGTACTTC.